These 24 T cell receptor beta chains came from one sample sequenced in a study of CD8+ T cells in alopecia areata. Sequencing relied on a cDNA template that was reverse transcribed from extracted RNA. Sequencing was performed with immunoSEQ multiplex PCR; in TCRdb, only in-frame clones are kept and a portion is missing. The sample includes some 150,000 clones, just over 65% of them seen just once. Sample: CD8+ T cells sorted from blood, taken at week 0. Receptors originate from a human donor with alopecia areata.

This clone has just one count. V and J are TRBV28 and TRBJ1-4; tentative D call: TRBD1 (5 bases). The V gene lost 8 bases and the J gene lost 7 bases, with 17 bases spanning the gap. CDR3 length equals 14 residues. CDR1 and CDR2 from the germline V gene are MDHEN and SYDVKM. CDR3 sequence reads: CASLTGFGGEKLFF. CDR3 in DNA: TGTGCCAGCCTTACGGGGTTCGGGGGTGAAAAACTGTTTTTT.

In nucleotides, the CDR3 is TGTGCCAGCAGCTTAGTGGCAGTTTATAGCAATCAGCCCCAGCATTTT. Translation: CASSLVAVYSNQPQHF. V is TRBV7-9 and J is TRBJ1-5; unclear D gene. The germline gives CDR1 SEHNR, CDR2 FQNEAQ (reference sequence). The CDR3 has 16 amino acids. With 1 base removed from V and 0 bases from J, the gap between germline ends came to 10 bases. Full variable domain (remainder filled in from reference TRBV7-9 and TRBJ1-5): DTGVSQNPRHKITKRGQNVTFRCDPISEHNRLYWYRQTLGQGPEFLTYFQNEAQLEKSRLLSDRFSAERPKGSFSTLEIQRTEQGDSAMYLCASSLVAVYSNQPQHFGDGTRLSIL.

This clone was seen a single time. The V call is TRBV6-1, the J call TRBJ1-2; 10 bases map to TRBD1. Per the germline V gene, CDR1 is MNHNS and CDR2 is SASEGT. This CDR3 spans 13 amino acids. V gave up 6 bases and J gave up 8 bases; unmatched junction bases: 6. The CDR3 protein is CASRGTGEFGYTF. CDR3 in DNA: TGTGCCAGCAGGGGGACAGGGGAATTCGGCTACACCTTC.

This clone turned up a few times. The chain combines TRBV29-1 with TRBJ2-7; tentative D call: TRBD2 (7 bases). Trimming removed 4 bases from V and 1 base from J, with 11 bases in between. Germline loops: CDR1 SQVTM, CDR2 ANQGSEA. The CDR3 is 13 amino acids. This CDR3 reads CSVVAGASYEQYF. The CDR3 DNA is TGCAGCGTTGTTGCGGGGGCGTCCTACGAGCAGTACTTC.

This chain connects TRBV29-1 to TRBJ1-4, with D unclear. V lost 0 bases and J 4 bases, leaving 12 bases between the germline ends. The CDR3 has 15 amino acids. Germline V gene data show CDR1 as SQVTM and CDR2 as ANQGSEA. CDR3 protein: CSVEEVANFNEKLFF. CDR3 in DNA: TGCAGCGTTGAAGAGGTAGCCAATTTTAATGAAAAACTGTTTTTT.

The sample holds a few counts of this clone. The chain joins TRBV29-1 to TRBJ1-4; D remains ambiguous. Germline CDR1 reads SQVTM; CDR2 reads ANQGSEA. With 0 bases removed from V and 8 bases from J, the gap between germline ends came to 13 bases. The CDR3 runs to 14 residues. CDR3 sequence reads: CSVEEGDGGEKLFF. Written as DNA, the CDR3 is TGCAGCGTTGAAGAAGGAGACGGAGGAGAAAAACTGTTTTTT.

The table lists this clone with a count of one. The chain has TRBV29-1 and TRBJ2-7; 7 bases are shared with TRBD1. V shed 3 bases, J shed 1 base, and the junction held 12 bases outside the gene matches. Germline CDR1 is SQVTM and CDR2 is ANQGSEA. This CDR3 is built from 16 residues. CDR3 in amino acids: CSVEFRGQDTSYEQYF. The CDR3 DNA reads as TGCAGCGTTGAGTTCCGTGGACAGGATACGTCCTACGAGCAGTACTTC.

This sequence joins TRBV5-6 and TRBJ2-3; a possible D gene is TRBD1 (5 bases). The CDR3 has 13 residues. Trimming stripped 7 bases from V and 2 bases from J, with 11 bases between. Germline V gene lookup returns CDR1 SGHDT and CDR2 YYEEEE. The CDR3 protein is CASSVGDTDTQYF. CDR3 DNA sequence: TGTGCCAGCTCTGTAGGGGACACAGATACGCAGTATTTT.

The chain joins TRBV2 to TRBJ1-4; possible D gene TRBD1, 6 bases. From germline, CDR1 is SNHLY and CDR2 FYNNEI. V was clipped by 8 bases and J by 3 bases, with 10 bases between them. The CDR3 covers 13 residues. The chain's CDR3 is CASYRDANEKLFF. The CDR3 bases are TGTGCCAGCTACAGGGACGCTAATGAAAAACTGTTTTTT. The full variable domain, completed using reference TRBV2 and TRBJ1-4, is EPEVTQTPSHQVTQMGQEVILRCVPISNHLYFYWYRQILGQKVEFLVSFYNNEISEKSEIFDDQFSVERPDGSNFTLKIRSTKLEDSAMYFCASYRDANEKLFFGSGTQLSVL.

This rearrangement joins TRBV19 to TRBJ1-5, with D possibly TRBD1 on 6 matching bases. Germline loops: CDR1 LNHDA, CDR2 SQIVND (reference sequence). This CDR3 has 16 amino acids. Trimming pared 4 bases from V and 1 base from J, leaving 14 bases between. The CDR3 is CASSNLQGGSNQPQHF. CDR3 DNA: TGTGCCAGTAGTAACCTACAGGGTGGGAGCAATCAGCCCCAGCATTTT.

The rearrangement links TRBV6-5 to TRBJ2-7, with D possibly being TRBD1 (5 bases). The CDR3 runs 14 residues. V lost 5 bases to trimming and J lost 2 bases, with 13 bases between them. The germline CDR1 and CDR2 sequences are MNHEY and SVGAGI. The CDR3 spells CASSPRQRPYEQYF. CDR3 nucleotide sequence: TGTGCCAGCAGTCCCAGACAGAGACCCTACGAGCAGTACTTC.

The chain recombines TRBV29-1 with TRBJ2-2, with D possibly called TRBD1 or TRBD2 (5 bases each). There are 15 residues in the CDR3. CDR1 and CDR2 from the germline V gene are SQVTM and ANQGSEA. The germline V and J ends were trimmed by 3 bases and 0 bases, with 11 bases remaining between them. CDR3 nucleotides: TGCAGCGTTGAGGCCGGGACGGCGAACACCGGGGAGCTGTTTTTT. Protein: CSVEAGTANTGELFF.

The rearrangement links TRBV29-1 to TRBJ2-7, with D hard to call. Germline values: CDR1 SQVTM, CDR2 ANQGSEA. The CDR3 runs to 12 residues. V was shortened by 3 bases and J by 3 bases, with 9 bases between the two germline ends. The CDR3 sequence is CSVEASGYEQYF. In DNA form, the CDR3 reads TGCAGCGTTGAGGCGTCCGGCTACGAGCAGTACTTC.

J is TRBJ2-5 and V is TRBV15; D is possibly TRBD1 (6 bases). Trimming took off 3 bases at V and 5 bases at J, with 19 bases between the two ends. From germline, CDR1 is LNHNV and CDR2 YYDKDF (reference sequence). This CDR3 region has 16 residues. CDR3 loop: CATSREKGGKGETQYF. CDR3 sequence (DNA): TGTGCCACCAGCAGGGAAAAAGGGGGTAAAGGGGAGACCCAGTACTTC.

The chain has TRBV6-5 and TRBJ1-5; no firm D call. The germline V gene has CDR1 MNHEY and CDR2 SVGAGI. V was clipped by 0 bases and J by 1 base, with 7 bases between them. The CDR3 consists of 15 residues. The CDR3: CASSYSTRSNQPQHF. DNA for the CDR3: TGTGCCAGCAGTTACTCGACCAGGAGCAATCAGCCCCAGCATTTT.

The J gene is TRBJ2-5, the V gene TRBV6-5; D ambiguous. Germline CDR1 reads MNHEY; CDR2 reads SVGAGI. Deletions cut 4 bases from V and 1 base from J, with 1 base between. The CDR3 covers 11 residues. Here the CDR3 DNA reads TGTGCCAGCAGTTCCCAAGAGACCCAGTACTTC. Amino acid sequence: CASSSQETQYF.

The chain carries TRBV30 and TRBJ1-2; D uncertain. The CDR3 has 14 residues. Germline values: CDR1 GTSNPN, CDR2 SVGIG (reference sequence). The V gene lost 3 bases and the J gene lost 2 bases, with 13 bases spanning the gap. CDR3 in DNA: TGTGCCTGGAGCCCTGGACGGATAAACTATGGCTACACCTTC. Translated, it gives CAWSPGRINYGYTF.

J is TRBJ1-1 and V is TRBV25-1; 7 bases are shared with TRBD1. The length of the CDR3 is 13 residues. CDR1 is MGHDK and CDR2 is SYGVNS in the germline V gene. V trimming: 6 bases; J trimming: 5 bases; junction bases outside the gene matches: 6. As DNA, the CDR3 is TGTGCCAGCAGCAGGGGGGTGTGGACTGAAGCTTTCTTT. Amino acids: CASSRGVWTEAFF.

There are a few counts of this clone. In DNA, the CDR3 is TGTGCCAGCAGTTTATTTCTTGGAACAACCGAAGCTTTCTTT. Protein: CASSLFLGTTEAFF. The chain uses TRBV28 and TRBJ1-1, with D uncertain. V lost 1 base and J lost 8, with 14 bases in between. The CDR3 extends over 14 amino acids. Germline lookup yields CDR1 MDHEN and CDR2 SYDVKM.

The chain combines TRBV13 with TRBJ1-1, with TRBD1 matching 11 bases. With 5 bases clipped from V and 3 bases from J, the junction kept 5 bases outside the gene matches. In germline, CDR1 is PRHDT, CDR2 FYEKMQ (reference sequence). This CDR3 has 15 amino acids. The CDR3 here is CASSTRTGGHTEAFF. The CDR3 DNA reads as TGTGCCAGCAGCACCCGGACAGGGGGCCACACTGAAGCTTTCTTT. Full variable domain (rest looked up from reference TRBV13 and TRBJ1-1): AAGVIQSPRHLIKEKRETATLKCYPIPRHDTVYWYQQGPGQDPQFLISFYEKMQSDKGSIPDRFSAQQFSDYHSELNMSSLELGDSALYFCASSTRTGGHTEAFFGQGTRLTVV.

This clone occurred a few times. The chain recombines TRBV9 with TRBJ1-6; no clear D gene. The germline CDR1 and CDR2 sequences are SGDLS and YYNGEE. Trimming took 4 bases from V and 7 from J, leaving 18 bases between them. CDR3 length equals 16 residues. CDR3 nucleotides: TGTGCCAGCAGCCCCACCCCCGGGGAGAGAAATTCACCCCTCCACTTT. Encoded protein: CASSPTPGERNSPLHF.

This clone has a handful of counts. This chain links TRBV25-1 with TRBJ2-7; D might be TRBD1 or TRBD2, each matching 5 bases. The CDR3 is 13 residues long. Germline V gene lookup returns CDR1 MGHDK and CDR2 SYGVNS. The V end was cut by 5 bases, the J end by 4 bases, with 12 bases between. CDR3 nucleotide sequence: TGTGCCAGCAGTAAACAGGCGGGTTACGAGCAGTACTTC. This translates into CASSKQAGYEQYF.

This clone was seen a few times. This sequence joins TRBV7-9 and TRBJ2-3; the D gene is possibly TRBD2 (5 bases). Germline V gives CDR1 SEHNR, CDR2 FQNEAQ (reference sequence). The CDR3 length is 15 residues. V dropped 4 bases and J dropped 4 bases, with 15 bases sitting between them. The CDR3 sequence: CASSSPVEEADTQYF. CDR3 DNA: TGTGCCAGCAGCTCTCCTGTAGAGGAGGCAGATACGCAGTATTTT.

This clone was seen more than once but under ten times. The gene calls are TRBV30 and TRBJ2-7; the match to TRBD2 covers 7 bases. The CDR3 contains 12 residues. Germline V gives CDR1 GTSNPN, CDR2 SVGIG (reference sequence). V gave up 7 bases and J gave up 1 base; unmatched junction bases: 4. CDR3 in amino acids: CASGEGSYEQYF. The CDR3 bases are TGTGCCTCCGGGGAGGGGTCCTACGAGCAGTACTTC.